Presented here are 5 T cell receptor beta chains from one specimen sequenced in a study of identical twins. Each CDR3 protein is one row after TCRdb ran MiXCR on the 5' RACE reads. The sample holds 450,000 to 650,000 distinct CDR3 sequences, roughly 9.5% seen once. The sample was also reused in another study, on yellow fever vaccine responses in identical twins.

Sequences were obtained from PBMCs. The source is a woman younger than 35 in good health.

This clonotype was seen ten or more times. This chain joins TRBV12-3 or TRBV12-4 and TRBJ2-7; D gene unclear. This CDR3 is 14 amino acids long. Between the trimmed V and J ends, which lost 3 bases and 0 bases, there was a span of 9 bases. For the CDR3, the DNA is TGTGCCAGCAGTTTGCAGGCAATCTCCTACGAGCAGTACTTC. Translated, it gives CASSLQAISYEQYF.

This clonotype was picked up a small number of times. The chain employs TRBV28 and TRBJ2-3; D call uncertain. Trimming pared 10 bases from V and 6 bases from J, leaving 8 bases between. The CDR3 loop spans 10 amino acids. CDR1 is MDHEN, CDR2 SYDVKM, per germline. The DNA of the CDR3 is TGTGCCACCTCTGGGGATACGCAGTATTTT. Translating gives CATSGDTQYF.

The chain couples TRBV13 to TRBJ1-2, with a weak D call TRBD1 (5 bases). The V end lost 8 bases, the J end lost 8 bases, and 18 bases lay between the germline ends. The CDR3 is made up of 13 amino acids. CDR1 and CDR2 from the germline V gene are PRHDT and FYEKMQ (reference sequence). CDR3 in DNA: TGTGCCAGCTTTGGTCAGGGTGAATGGGGCTACACCTTC. Translated, it gives CASFGQGEWGYTF.

This clonotype was detected a few times. This chain links TRBV7-8 with TRBJ2-3, with 9 bases identical to TRBD1. Germline CDR1 and CDR2: SGHVS and FQNEAQ. Germline trimming cut 8 bases from V and 5 bases from J; bases unmatched to any gene: 14. The CDR3 sequence is 16 residues long. The CDR3 DNA follows: TGTGCCAGCTCACCTCCCCCGGGACAGGGAAGAGATACGCAGTATTTT. Protein product: CASSPPPGQGRDTQYF.

The J gene is TRBJ2-3, the V gene TRBV7-2; 15 nucleotides match TRBD2. This CDR3 comprises 16 residues. The trim removed 5 bases at V and 6 bases at J, leaving 6 bases unmatched. Germline V gene data show CDR1 as SGHTA and CDR2 as FQGNSA. The CDR3 nucleotides are TGTGCCAGCAGCCCCCGGACTAGCGGGGGGGTGGATACGCAGTATTTT. It yields the protein CASSPRTSGGVDTQYF.